This TCR beta chain is from a study of CD8+ T cells in alopecia areata. Study-level results: Across lesional scalp, and particularly alopecia totalis/universalis, clonality surpassed that of normal scalp.

The CDR3 consists of 14 residues. Trimming cost V 1 base and J 7 bases; bases outside gene matches: 0. Germline CDR1 SEHNR, CDR2 FQNEAQ (reference sequence). Sequencing templates came from extracted RNA that was reverse transcribed into cDNA. The protocol was immunoSEQ multiplex PCR, while the TCRdb copy is restricted to in-frame clones and leaves out a portion. Of a few hundred thousand clones in the sample, roughly three fifths are singletons; the top ten hold 4.9%. With regard to this clone: The antigen remains unidentified.

The sequencing input was CD8+ T cells sorted from blood. The genes are TRBV7-9 and TRBJ1-6; 8 bases are a match to TRBD1. This TCR was recovered from a human donor in good health. The CDR3 spells CASSLGTGNSPLHF. CDR3 nucleotide sequence: TGTGCCAGCAGCTTAGGGACAGGGAATTCACCCCTCCACTTT.